This TCR beta chain was sequenced during a study of glioma-infiltrating T cells. Study outcomes and limitations: Non-neoplastic patients had below-expected tissue-blood divergence, while all gliomas exceeded expectation.

Turning to this clonotype: Its antigen is not identified. Compared with germline, one end of the junction differs, possibly owing to a read error.

Amplification of TCR alpha and beta CDR3 regions from RNA used iRepertoire nested multiplex PCR. TCRdb processed the multiplex PCR reads anew with MiXCR; each CDR3 protein has one entry. The table includes a few hundred thousand distinct CDR3 sequences, less than 50% detected once. Sequenced material: glioma tissue, nonneoplastic brain tissue, or PBMCs (not recorded which). This TCR derives from a human donor with low-grade glioma or glioblastoma, undergoing nonglioma brain surgery, or in good health (not recorded which).

This CDR3 reads CAGSAGTVQETQYF. CDR3 coding DNA: TGTGCCGGCAGTGCCGGGACGGTGCAAGAGACCCAGTACTTC. J is TRBJ2-5 and V is TRBV6-2 or TRBV6-3; D might be TRBD1 or TRBD2, each matching 5 bases. There are 14 residues in the CDR3. Germline V gene lookup returns CDR1 MNHEY and CDR2 SVGEGT.